The source of this TCR beta chain is a study of T cell responses to AZD1222 COVID-19 vaccine. General observations from the study: Spike-wide vaccine-associated CD4 TCRs dominated at 160-218 and 743-854. Donors, mostly white British, included more females; clonal diversity was possibly underestimated. A rise in Spike-specific TCR breadth and depth followed two AZD1222 doses. Unmutated regions of variants are reportedly targeted by nearly half of spike-specific TCRs.

The CDR3 has 16 residues. Germline CDR1 reads LGHDT; CDR2 reads YNNKEL (reference sequence). The junction had 4 bases not matched to a gene; V was cut back by 4 bases and J by 3 bases. Here immunoSEQ multiplex PCR was the method, and the copy in TCRdb shows in-frame clones only, minus some. The sample has about 100,000 clones; around 87% are singletons. As concerns this clone: What it binds is unknown.

The sequences come from peripheral blood, collected on day 0 of MenACWY control vaccination. V and J are TRBV3-1 (or the pseudogene TRBV3-2) and TRBJ2-2, with 11 bases that match TRBD2. This sequence was found in an adult in good health. In nucleotides, the CDR3 is TGTGCCAGCAGCCCGCCGGGACTAGCGGACACCGGGGAGCTGTTTTTT. Its translation is CASSPPGLADTGELFF.